This T cell receptor beta chain was sequenced for a study of T cell responses to AZD1222 COVID-19 vaccine. Produced via immunoSEQ multiplex PCR; TCRdb's table is partial and in-frame only. The sample consists of more than 100,000 clones, 75% to 90% of them appearing once. Study-wide points: Clonal diversity may have been underestimated in mostly white British donors. Recipients of AZD1222 seropositive at baseline numbered only 5 or 6.

In the case of this clone: The target antigen is unknown.

The sequencing used peripheral blood, collected on day 0 of AZD1222 vaccination. This sequence was found in an adult in good health.

In nucleotides, the CDR3 is TGTGCCAGCAGTTTAAGAGGGGGGTTAAACACCGGGGAGCTGTTTTTT. Translating it yields CASSLRGGLNTGELFF. J is TRBJ2-2 and V is TRBV27; D tentatively reads TRBD1 or TRBD2 (6 bases each). The CDR3 is 16 residues long. V was pared by 2 bases and J by 2 bases, with 12 bases between. Germline V gene sequence: CDR1 MNHEY, CDR2 SMNVEV (reference sequence).